This TCR beta chain was captured by sequencing in a study of cytomegalovirus exposure and HLA in healthy donors (dated by TCRdb to 2016 to 2017). For the study in its entirety: In an earlier analysis of some 610 of the donors, about 270 Gb of sequence data and approximately 120 million unique TCR beta sequences from about 190 million T cells were reported. An early release covering roughly 600 HLA-typed donors comprised about 290 gigabases of sequencing data and tens of millions of unique TCR sequences. The study aimed to test whether signatures of past pathogen exposure could be identified by cataloging public T cell receptors. In a later genetic analysis, genome-wide SNP genotypes for about 55% of the roughly 700 donors were used, and that subset was treated as a discovery cohort. The number of typed donors differed by locus: about 620-640 for A, B, C, DRB1 and DQB1; some 500 for DQA1; approximately 600 for DPA1; and about 450 for DPB1. A later analysis re-examined previously published TCR beta repertoires from more than 600 donors and added high-resolution HLA genotyping to investigate patterns of TCR occurrence. Of the approximately 400 genotyped donors, 65% to 90% fell in the genetic ancestry cluster associated with self-reported Caucasian donors. Roughly five DR-DQ haplotypes were handled as single units for association and clustering, since linkage in the cohort was strong. Rather than using new phenotypic data, the later analysis identified candidate immune exposures from TCR beta sequences and from how often those sequences occurred across donors. The study used immunosequencing to profile the T cell repertoires of some 600 subjects and linked those repertoires to cytomegalovirus serostatus. In addition to the first cohort of 666 subjects, a separate validation cohort of around 110 different subjects was used. All discovery cohort repertoires had been generated using a single sequencing platform. HLA typing covered class I and class II loci at four-digit resolution. An earlier analysis of around 580 of the donors used high-throughput TCR beta sequencing to judge whether each TCR beta V gene segment behaved as functional or pseudogenic. To predict cytomegalovirus infection status, the study combined high-throughput TCR immunosequencing, statistical association of individual TCRs with disease status, and machine learning. Donor age, sex, ethnicity and CMV serostatus were compiled alongside the repertoire data. Across approximately 420 genotyped donors of the cohort, an average of approximately 240,000 unique TCR beta nucleotide sequences per donor were sequenced, and roughly a sixth of those sequences were non-productive. General conclusions and limits of the study: A further reported finding was that TCR beta sequences accurately predicted the HLA-A and HLA-B alleles for most subjects in the first cohort. Because HLA typing was unavailable for some donors at each locus, only the typed subset was used in association tests. Assigning TCR associations to individual alleles was difficult when HLA alleles, especially DR and DQ, strongly co-occurred. Compared with equally common non-associated chains, HLA-associated TCR beta chains in a later analysis were more clonally expanded and had lower generation probabilities. A later analysis found that most CMV-associated TCR beta chains appeared HLA-restricted, with HLA associations seemingly driven largely by CMV exposure. In an earlier analysis of more than 450 of the donors, most TCR beta V segments were observed in productive rearrangements about 87% or about 30% of the time, broadly matching IMGT annotations. According to the authors, the approach could potentially be generalized to other disease states and immunological phenotypes. Some IMGT-functional V segments, including TRBV6-2 and TRBV6-3, could not be distinguished by the 87-base-pair reads and were therefore excluded. V-gene and J-gene trimming of TCR beta chains was associated with a missense DCLRE1C variant in a later genetic analysis, and the association was replicated in an independent cohort. In a later analysis, some 17,000 TCR beta sequences were associated with specific HLA alleles at a false discovery rate of 0.05. Most TCR sequences were seen in very few donors, while some public TCRs were found in many individuals. For the cohort, immune exposure information was limited to CMV serostatus. According to a later genetic analysis, donors in an Asian-associated ancestry cluster had fewer N-insertions in productive TCRs than the approximately 650-donor mean. In vitro tests confirmed that three of the cytomegalovirus-associated TCR beta chains recognize cytomegalovirus antigens. A later analysis found that TCR association rates varied across HLA loci, with DRB1 alleles showing the most associated TCRs and HLA-C alleles the fewest. About 15 rarely observed V segments, including chromosome 9 orphons, were excluded from the earlier analysis of some 590 of the donors because counts were too low. Correlated functional status among segregating V segments might be attributable to linkage disequilibrium, but an unknown experimental factor could not be ruled out. The classifier was reported to diagnose cytomegalovirus status with high specificity and sensitivity in both the original cohort and the validation cohort. The sequencing pipeline was judged likely to have produced a cluster of highly shared sequence variants as a technical artifact. In this cohort, only TCR beta chains were sequenced, and detectable features were limited by the absence of alpha or paired-chain data. According to a later analysis, parvovirus B19, influenza, CMV and Epstein-Barr virus appeared linked to several top co-occurrence clusters. The study gave a list of some 150 TCR beta chains associated with cytomegalovirus. Presence/absence analyses assumed roughly uniform sequencing depth across donors, an assumption that may not hold.

Taken from cysteine to phenylalanine, the CDR3 has 15 residues. Only the CDR3 part of the read is kept: 45 bases, read in frame from the first base. The V end loses 5 bases and the J end loses 9 bases, and a stretch of 17 bases separates them. The germline V gene yields MNHNS for CDR1 and SASEGT for CDR2. The cohort was made up of hundreds of healthy bone marrow donors. At the time of sampling, all cohort members were nominally healthy, though unrecorded immune exposures were likely present. The donor was CMV seronegative and belonged to the group of under 400 seronegative cohort members. Every donor gave a peripheral blood sample, and the peripheral blood mononuclear cells from that sample were used for TCR beta sequencing. Genomic DNA extraction from the blood cell samples was performed with the Qiagen DNeasy Blood Extraction Kit. Receptor libraries were prepared by the immunoSEQ multiplex PCR assay. The multiplex PCR relied on a mix of 60 forward primers for TCR Vbeta segments and 13 reverse primers for TCR Jbeta segments. The CDR3 region of rearranged TCR beta genes was amplified from genomic DNA by a multiplex PCR assay. The amplified TCR beta libraries were sequenced on the Illumina HiSeq System as 87-base-pair reads. In the paper's pipeline: In a later analysis, 77 million or so unique TCR beta chains were counted across the 650 to 700 repertoires, and around 10 million of these chains were shared by at least two donors. Raw reads were error-corrected and collapsed into unique sequences with a nearest-neighbor algorithm that merged closely related sequences to remove PCR and sequencing errors. CDR3 sequences were aligned to IMGT reference sequences to assign V, D and J gene segments. For a sequence to be retained, a match of at least six nucleotides to both a V gene segment and a J gene segment was required. Rearrangements were called productive when the CDR3 lacked stop codons and stayed in frame with V and J; all others were non-productive. Following IMGT convention, CDR3 was defined as the stretch from the second conserved V-encoded cysteine to the conserved J-encoded phenylalanine. The earlier analysis of about 610 of the donors excluded any sequence lacking an unambiguous match to a single V gene segment. In an earlier analysis of several hundred of the donors, V segments were called functional above 56.7% productive rearrangements and were called segregating when the between-donor standard deviation exceeded 5%. A statistical classification framework was built to diagnose cytomegalovirus status from the catalog of TCR beta chain sequences. In a later analysis, V and J genes were assigned by comparing TCR nucleotide sequences against IMGT/GENE-DB human TR gene sequences. Using the TCRdist pipeline, a later analysis assigned CDR3 sequences along with most-parsimonious VDJ recombination scenarios. A later analysis defined each TCR beta chain by its CDR3 amino acid sequence plus V-gene family, and excluded reads lacking a unique V-gene family. As a way to deal with suspected cross-contamination and a sequencing artifact, a later analysis dropped 450 to 600 nucleotide sequences that were highly shared and had low generation probability. In a later analysis, a clonal expansion index for each public chain was calculated from normalized within-repertoire ranks of inferred template counts. A later analysis computed generation probabilities with a VDJ recombination model fitted to out-of-frame rearrangements, and checked the results against IGoR. In a later analysis, TCR-TCR, TCR-HLA and TCR-CMV co-occurrence was scored with hypergeometric tests, and a repertoire-size bias correction was applied to TCR pairs. False discovery rates were estimated in a later analysis by permuting HLA or CMV assignments 20 times. In a later analysis, co-occurring TCRs were grouped with DBSCAN, and TCRdist sequence similarity was added when clustering was performed within HLA-allele-positive subsets. Co-occurrence clustering excluded repertoires with fewer than 30,000 or more than 120,000 public chains, plus five with anomalous nucleotide sharing. TCRdb obtained this table from immuneACCESS and retained in-frame rearrangements with V and J assigned. These tables miss some clones; where compared with another copy, unresolved V genes account for less than half of the shortfall, and the remainder is unexplained. That table is the source of V, J and clone size, and D and trimming were worked out from the DNA. The table for this sample lists under 200,000 clones; around 79% of them were counted only once. Clones ranked in the top ten supply around 3.1% of the sample.

A word on this clone: What this receptor recognizes is not known. No qualities accompany the bases; no much larger clone lies one base away.

The source is a woman between 40 and 50 years old in good health and CMV-seronegative. The V and J genes are TRBV6-1 and TRBJ1-6; the D gene is unclear. Sequenced input: PBMCs. The nucleotides are TGTGCCAGCAGTCGGGAGAGGTCACAATCTTCACCCCTCCACTTT. Its amino acids are CASSRERSQSSPLHF.